Below, 23 T cell receptor beta chains from the same sample are listed, as sequenced in a study of T cell changes during pregnancy in multiple sclerosis. Some clones are missing from TCRdb's copy, which holds only in-frame ones; the method was immunoSEQ multiplex PCR. This sample carries roughly 74,000 clones, roughly nine tenths of them seen once, and the ten largest clones take approximately 3.3%. Sequencing was performed on peripheral blood, taken before pregnancy. The receptors shown here come from a female donor with multiple sclerosis, enrolled in a pregnancy study.

This clone was observed once. The DNA for the CDR3 is TGTGCCAGCAGCGCCGGGACAGGTCGGGAGCAGTACTTC. Amino acid sequence: CASSAGTGREQYF. V is TRBV7-3 and J is TRBJ2-7, with 8 nucleotides matching TRBD1. The length of the CDR3 is 13 residues. Germline CDR1 SGHTA, CDR2 FQGTGA. Trimming took 5 bases from V and 7 from J; bases not matched to a gene: 7.

This clone came up once. The chain recombines TRBV5-6 with TRBJ1-2, with D possibly TRBD1 on 6 matching bases. The V and J ends lost 4 bases and 5 bases respectively, with 24 bases between them. The CDR3 consists of 17 residues. Germline loops: CDR1 SGHDT, CDR2 YYEEEE. Here the CDR3 DNA reads TGTGCCAGCAGCCCGAGAGGGGGGGGCGCAGAGGGATATGGCTACACCTTC. Encoded protein: CASSPRGGGAEGYGYTF. Drawing the rest from reference TRBV5-6 and TRBJ1-2, the complete variable domain is DAGVTQSPTHLIKTRGQQVTLRCSPKSGHDTVSWYQQALGQGPQFIFQYYEEEERQRGNFPDRFSGHQFPNYSSELNVNALLLGDSALYLCASSPRGGGAEGYGYTFGSGTRLTVV.

The CDR3 DNA reads as TGTGCCAGCAGCTTGAGGGGGTCAGCAGAGACCCAGTACTTC. It encodes CASSLRGSAETQYF. The chain links TRBV7-2 to TRBJ2-5, with D tentatively TRBD1 (6 bases). Germline CDR1 and CDR2: SGHTA and FQGNSA. Deletions cut 3 bases from V and 4 bases from J, with 12 bases between. The CDR3 spans 14 residues.

J is TRBJ2-5 and V is TRBV5-6; TRBD2 matches 7 bases. Per the germline V gene, CDR1 is SGHDT and CDR2 is YYEEEE. This CDR3 has 14 amino acids. The V gene end was trimmed by 0 bases and the J gene end by 4 bases; junction bases not matched to a gene: 3. The CDR3 spells CASSLVGGGETQYF. CDR3 DNA sequence: TGTGCCAGCAGCTTGGTTGGGGGGGGAGAGACCCAGTACTTC.

The chain carries TRBV2 and TRBJ2-5, with 12 bases that match TRBD2. In germline, CDR1 is SNHLY, CDR2 FYNNEI. The CDR3 has 15 residues. V shed 6 bases and J 1 base; nucleotides not matched to a gene: 3. The CDR3 DNA sequence: TGTGCCAGCAGCGGACTAGCGGGGCTCCAAGAGACCCAGTACTTC. Residues: CASSGLAGLQETQYF.

This chain uses TRBV7-8 with TRBJ1-5; D unclear. CDR1 and CDR2 from the germline V gene are SGHVS and FQNEAQ. The CDR3 spans 17 residues. With 0 bases removed from V and 5 bases from J, the gap between germline ends came to 17 bases. The DNA of the CDR3 is TGTGCCAGCAGCTTAGCGGCCGGGGTCGCCCCTTATCAGCCCCAGCATTTT. Translated: CASSLAAGVAPYQPQHF.

Only one count was recorded for this clone. The chain is built from TRBV6-1 and TRBJ1-2; the D is unclear. Between the trimmed V and J ends, which lost 1 base and 0 bases, there was a span of 3 bases. The CDR3 spans 13 residues. Germline-derived CDR1 and CDR2 are MNHNS and SASEGT. The CDR3 region has the DNA TGTGCCAGCAGTGAAGACTCTAACTATGGCTACACCTTC. Translating it yields CASSEDSNYGYTF.

The gene calls are TRBV7-9 and TRBJ2-1, with 10 nucleotides matching TRBD2. Germline CDR1 reads SEHNR; CDR2 reads FQNEAQ (reference sequence). This CDR3 region has 14 residues. V lost 5 bases to trimming and J lost 6 bases; unmatched junction nucleotides: 4. The CDR3 DNA reads TGTGCCAGCAGCCGGACTAGCGGAGGCAATGAGCAGTTCTTC. Its translation is CASSRTSGGNEQFF.

V gene TRBV5-1 combines with J gene TRBJ1-1; perhaps TRBD1 as D (5 bases). In germline, CDR1 is SGHRS, CDR2 YFSETQ. V was pared by 3 bases and J by 1 base, with 10 bases between. This CDR3 is built from 14 residues. The CDR3 DNA reads as TGCGCCAGCAGCTCCCGACAGACGAACACTGAAGCTTTCTTT. It translates to CASSSRQTNTEAFF.

The J gene is TRBJ2-5, the V gene TRBV5-1; a possible D gene is TRBD2 (6 bases). In germline, CDR1 is SGHRS, CDR2 YFSETQ. The V end was cut by 0 bases, the J end by 5 bases, with 11 bases between. This CDR3 contains 14 residues. In nucleotides, the CDR3 is TGCGCCAGCAGCTTGGCGGGAGCGACGGAGACCCAGTACTTC. Translated: CASSLAGATETQYF.

V and J are TRBV28 and TRBJ2-7; D may be TRBD1 (6 bases). Trimming took off 5 bases at V and 1 base at J, with 9 bases between the two ends. The germline V gene encodes CDR1 MDHEN and CDR2 SYDVKM. This CDR3 region has 13 residues. For the CDR3, the DNA is TGTGCCAGCAGTCCAACAGGGTCCTACGAGCAGTACTTC. This translates into CASSPTGSYEQYF.

This sequence joins TRBV4-3 and TRBJ2-7; D is uncertain. The CDR3 totals 14 residues. V lost 0 bases and J 3 bases, leaving 9 bases between the germline ends. CDR1 and CDR2 (germline): LGHNA, YSLEER. The CDR3 here is CASSQDSFGYEQYF. The CDR3 nucleotides read TGCGCCAGCAGCCAAGATAGTTTCGGCTACGAGCAGTACTTC.

The chain carries TRBV11-2 and TRBJ1-3; D is unresolved. The V gene lost 5 bases and the J gene lost 0 bases, with 8 bases spanning the gap. The CDR3 contains 14 residues. CDR1 SGHAT and CDR2 FQNNGV come from the germline V gene. The CDR3 nucleotides read TGTGCCAGCAGCATTGGCCTCTCTGGAAACACCATATATTTT. It yields the protein CASSIGLSGNTIYF.

The V and J genes are TRBV11-3 and TRBJ2-7; 7 bases match TRBD2. CDR1 and CDR2 (germline): SGHNT, YENEEA. This CDR3 region has 15 residues. V lost 6 bases to trimming and J lost 2 bases; unmatched junction nucleotides: 10. The CDR3 nucleotides are TGTGCCAGCAGTCTAGCGGCGGTTTTGGCCTACGAGCAGTACTTC. Protein: CASSLAAVLAYEQYF.

The chain has TRBV30 and TRBJ1-1; D perhaps matches TRBD1 (5 bases). The V and J ends lost 2 bases and 4 bases respectively, with 14 bases between them. Germline V gene data show CDR1 as GTSNPN and CDR2 as SVGIG (reference sequence). This CDR3 contains 14 residues. CDR3 coding DNA: TGTGCCTGGAGTAATCCAGGGAAGGGCACTGAAGCTTTCTTT. Amino acids: CAWSNPGKGTEAFF.

This clone was seen a few times. V and J are TRBV2 and TRBJ1-5; no definite D call. Between the trimmed V and J ends, which lost 0 bases and 7 bases, there was a span of 16 bases. The CDR3 runs to 16 residues. Per germline, CDR1 SNHLY and CDR2 FYNNEI. CDR3 sequence: CASSEASGRGTQPQHF. In nucleotides, the CDR3 is TGTGCCAGCAGTGAAGCCAGCGGGCGGGGAACACAGCCCCAGCATTTT.

The gene calls are TRBV7-3 and TRBJ1-2, with D uncertain. Germline V gene sequence: CDR1 SGHTA, CDR2 FQGTGA. V was cut by 3 bases and J by 5 bases, with 7 bases left in between. CDR3 length equals 12 residues. CDR3: CASSFGGYGYTF. CDR3 nucleotide sequence: TGTGCCAGCAGCTTCGGCGGTTATGGCTACACCTTC. The full variable domain, its missing parts supplied by reference TRBV7-3 and TRBJ1-2, is GAGVSQTPSNKVTEKGKYVELRCDPISGHTALYWYRQSLGQGPEFLIYFQGTGAADDSGLPNDRFFAVRPEGSVSTLKIQRTERGDSAVYLCASSFGGYGYTFGSGTRLTVV.

The chain recombines TRBV19 with TRBJ2-5; D is unclear. With 4 bases removed from V and 0 bases from J, the gap between germline ends came to 3 bases. Germline CDR1 reads LNHDA; CDR2 reads SQIVND (reference sequence). The CDR3 extends over 12 amino acids. CDR3 region: CASSTYQETQYF. CDR3 DNA sequence: TGTGCCAGTAGTACGTACCAAGAGACCCAGTACTTC.

V is TRBV27 and J is TRBJ1-5, with TRBD1 matching 9 bases. J gave up 7 bases and V 5 bases, and 6 bases lay outside the gene matches. The CDR3 runs to 14 residues. CDR1 and CDR2 (germline): MNHEY, SMNVEV (reference sequence). CDR3 loop: CASSTTGGAQPQHF. CDR3 in DNA: TGTGCCAGCAGTACTACAGGGGGCGCGCAGCCCCAGCATTTT.

V usage is TRBV7-9 and J usage is TRBJ2-3; 9 bases line up with TRBD2. The CDR3 consists of 14 residues. In germline, CDR1 is SEHNR, CDR2 FQNEAQ (reference sequence). V lost 5 bases to trimming and J lost 4 bases; unmatched junction nucleotides: 4. The CDR3 sequence: CASSGTSMADTQYF. For the CDR3, the DNA is TGTGCCAGCAGCGGGACTAGCATGGCAGATACGCAGTATTTT.

The gene calls are TRBV7-2 and TRBJ2-1; tentatively, D is TRBD2 (7 bases). The CDR3 extends over 15 amino acids. Germline-derived CDR1 and CDR2 are SGHTA and FQGNSA. Trimming left V 3 bases short and J 6 bases short, with 15 bases between. The CDR3 spells CASSFTAGASNEQFF. CDR3 DNA sequence: TGTGCCAGCAGCTTTACCGCGGGGGCCTCCAATGAGCAGTTCTTC.

This chain connects TRBV6-5 to TRBJ1-4; D gene uncertain. Germline V gives CDR1 MNHEY, CDR2 SVGAGI. The ends were cut back, 2 bases at V and 1 base at J, with 5 bases in the middle. The CDR3 spans 14 residues. The CDR3 region has the DNA TGTGCCAGCAGTTACGGCAGAACTAATGAAAAACTGTTTTTT. Protein product: CASSYGRTNEKLFF.

V usage is TRBV6-5 and J usage is TRBJ2-6; no clear D. The CDR3 runs to 13 residues. Germline V gene lookup returns CDR1 MNHEY and CDR2 SVGAGI. V shed 4 bases and J shed 1 base, with 2 bases lying between them. The CDR3 bases are TGTGCCAGCAGTTCATCTGGGGCCAACGTCCTGACTTTC. The encoded protein is CASSSSGANVLTF.